These T cell receptor beta chains were read from a single sample in a study of Ad26.COV2.S vaccination and SARS-CoV-2 variants. The repertoire was sequenced with immunoSEQ multiplex PCR; TCRdb's copy has only in-frame clones and lacks some. In the table there are about 220,000 clones, roughly 88% of which are singletons. Material: peripheral blood, obtained in a trial of Ad26.COV2.S vaccine versus placebo. These receptors all stem from a person between 18 and 65 years old who received the Ad26.COV2.S COVID-19 vaccine or a placebo. CDR3s include the opening cysteine and the closing phenylalanine or tryptophan. The order of the fields is V gene, CDR3 protein.

v_call: TRBV12-3/TRBV12-4
cdr3_aa: CASSPGVPETQYF

v_call: TRBV27
cdr3_aa: CASSSTGQGLGEQYF

v_call: TRBV6-5
cdr3_aa: CASSWTGEETQYF

v_call: TRBV5-1
cdr3_aa: CASSMNFWSNEQFF

v_call: TRBV30
cdr3_aa: CAWSSGTMGQFF

v_call: TRBV19
cdr3_aa: CASSIRDRAYEQYF

v_call: TRBV7-3
cdr3_aa: CASSLQAGSYEQYF

v_call: TRBV6-1
cdr3_aa: CASSEEAWSSYEQYF

v_call: TRBV18
cdr3_aa: CASSLQQGWGTEAFF

v_call: TRBV2
cdr3_aa: CASSRDRADEQYF

v_call: TRBV19
cdr3_aa: CASSIEPNQPQHF

v_call: TRBV20-1
cdr3_aa: CSASASGGSTDTQYF

v_call: TRBV7-9
cdr3_aa: CASSLSTGPGVNEQYF

v_call: TRBV18
cdr3_aa: CASSPLMNTEAFF

v_call: TRBV30
cdr3_aa: CAWSALTLTERTDTQYF

v_call: TRBV7-6
cdr3_aa: CASSSQRDSPLHF

v_call: TRBV6-5
cdr3_aa: CASSYQEGNQPQHF

v_call: TRBV30
cdr3_aa: CAWSYQRGTEQYF

v_call: TRBV7-2
cdr3_aa: CASSLGPWGYNEQFF

v_call: TRBV29-1
cdr3_aa: CSVGQRGYNEQFF

v_call: TRBV2
cdr3_aa: CATSDGPGEQYF

v_call: TRBV6-2/TRBV6-3
cdr3_aa: CASSSRRLAGSQEQFF

v_call: TRBV5-1
cdr3_aa: CASSLGSRQETQYF

v_call: TRBV5-6
cdr3_aa: CASRTTGDEQFF

v_call: TRBV12-3/TRBV12-4
cdr3_aa: CASSRTRKETQYF

v_call: TRBV7-8
cdr3_aa: CASSSREGVGPLYYGYTF

v_call: TRBV19
cdr3_aa: CASSNSDRGSGYTF

v_call: TRBV12-3/TRBV12-4
cdr3_aa: CASSSVGWTQYF